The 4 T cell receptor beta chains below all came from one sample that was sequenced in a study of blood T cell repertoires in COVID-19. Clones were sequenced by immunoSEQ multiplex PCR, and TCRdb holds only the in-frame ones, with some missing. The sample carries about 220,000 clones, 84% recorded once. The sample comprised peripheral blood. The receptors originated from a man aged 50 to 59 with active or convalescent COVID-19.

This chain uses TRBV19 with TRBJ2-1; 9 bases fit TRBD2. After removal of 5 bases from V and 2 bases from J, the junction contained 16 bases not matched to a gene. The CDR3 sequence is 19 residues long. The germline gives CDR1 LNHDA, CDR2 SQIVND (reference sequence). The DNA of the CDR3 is TGTGCCAGTAGTCCGGGACGGAGGGACCTAGCGGGAACCTACAATGAGCAGTTCTTC. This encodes CASSPGRRDLAGTYNEQFF.

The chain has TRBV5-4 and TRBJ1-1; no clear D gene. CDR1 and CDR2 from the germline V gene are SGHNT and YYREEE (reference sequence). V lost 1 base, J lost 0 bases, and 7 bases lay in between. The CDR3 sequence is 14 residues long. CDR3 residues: CASSLTAMNTEAFF. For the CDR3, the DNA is TGTGCCAGCAGCTTGACCGCTATGAACACTGAAGCTTTCTTT.

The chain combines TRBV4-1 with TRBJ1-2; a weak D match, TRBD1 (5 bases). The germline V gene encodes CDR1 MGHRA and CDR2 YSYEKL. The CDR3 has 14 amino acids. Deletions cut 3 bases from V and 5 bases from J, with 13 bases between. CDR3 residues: CASSHPDSAYGYTF. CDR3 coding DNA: TGCGCCAGCAGCCACCCCGACAGTGCTTATGGCTACACCTTC.

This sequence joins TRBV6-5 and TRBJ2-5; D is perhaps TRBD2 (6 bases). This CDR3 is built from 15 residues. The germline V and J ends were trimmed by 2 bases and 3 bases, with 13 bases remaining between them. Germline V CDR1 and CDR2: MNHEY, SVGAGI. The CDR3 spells CASSYGLAREETQYF. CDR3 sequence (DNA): TGTGCCAGCAGTTACGGTCTAGCGAGGGAAGAGACCCAGTACTTC.